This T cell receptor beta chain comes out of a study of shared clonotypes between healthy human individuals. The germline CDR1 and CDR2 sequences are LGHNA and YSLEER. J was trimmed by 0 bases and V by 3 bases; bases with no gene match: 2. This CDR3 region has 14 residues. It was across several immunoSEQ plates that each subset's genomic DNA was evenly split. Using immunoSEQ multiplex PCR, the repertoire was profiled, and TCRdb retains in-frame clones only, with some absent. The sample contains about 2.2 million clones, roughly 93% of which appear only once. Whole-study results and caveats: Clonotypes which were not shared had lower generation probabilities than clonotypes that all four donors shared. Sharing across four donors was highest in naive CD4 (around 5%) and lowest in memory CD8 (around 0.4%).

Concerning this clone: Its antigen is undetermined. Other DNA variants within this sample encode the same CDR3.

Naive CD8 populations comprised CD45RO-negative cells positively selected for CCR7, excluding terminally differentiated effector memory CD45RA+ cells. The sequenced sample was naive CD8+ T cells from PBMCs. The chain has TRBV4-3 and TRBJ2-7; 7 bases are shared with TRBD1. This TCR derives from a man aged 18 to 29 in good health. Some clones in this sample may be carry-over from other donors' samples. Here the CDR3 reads CASSQGTDSYEQYF. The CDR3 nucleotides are TGCGCCAGCAGCCAGGGGACAGACTCCTACGAGCAGTACTTC.